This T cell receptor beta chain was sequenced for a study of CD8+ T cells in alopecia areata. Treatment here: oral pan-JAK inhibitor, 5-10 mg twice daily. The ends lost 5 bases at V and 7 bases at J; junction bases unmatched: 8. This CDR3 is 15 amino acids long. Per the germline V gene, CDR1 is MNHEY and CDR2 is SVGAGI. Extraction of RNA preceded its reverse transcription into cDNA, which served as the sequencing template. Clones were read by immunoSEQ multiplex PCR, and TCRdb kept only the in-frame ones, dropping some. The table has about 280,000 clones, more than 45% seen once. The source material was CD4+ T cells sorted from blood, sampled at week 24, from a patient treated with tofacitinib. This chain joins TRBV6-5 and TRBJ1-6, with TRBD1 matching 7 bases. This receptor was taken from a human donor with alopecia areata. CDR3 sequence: CASSRQGLKNSPLHF. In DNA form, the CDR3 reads TGTGCCAGCAGTAGACAGGGTTTGAAGAATTCACCCCTCCACTTT.